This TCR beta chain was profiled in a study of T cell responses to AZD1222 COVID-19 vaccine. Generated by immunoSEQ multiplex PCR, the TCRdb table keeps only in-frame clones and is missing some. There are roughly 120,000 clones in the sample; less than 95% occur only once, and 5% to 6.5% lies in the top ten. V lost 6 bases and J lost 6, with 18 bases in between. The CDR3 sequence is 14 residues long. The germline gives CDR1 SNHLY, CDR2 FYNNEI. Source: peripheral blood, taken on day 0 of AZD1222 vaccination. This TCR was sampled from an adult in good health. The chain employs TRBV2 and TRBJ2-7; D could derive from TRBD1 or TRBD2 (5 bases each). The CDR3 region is CASSIVGTTGEQYF. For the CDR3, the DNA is TGTGCCAGCAGCATAGTAGGGACCACCGGCGAGCAGTACTTC.